Listed below are T cell receptor beta chains from one sample, sequenced in a study of blood T cell dynamics during melanoma immunotherapy. The repertoire was sequenced with immunoSEQ multiplex PCR; TCRdb's copy has only in-frame clones and lacks some. The sample contains some 15,000 clones, about 95% of which appear only once. The specimen comprised effector memory CD8+ T cells from blood, sampled from a patient treated with checkpoint blockade. The receptors here all came from a human donor with melanoma. Each CDR3 is given with its conserved first and last residue. Fields, in order: D gene, clone size, V gene, J gene, CDR3 DNA, CDR3 protein. A D gene is named only where the DNA matches it firmly. Some rows have no size entry. The others give once, few or many, or a class for an expanded clone.

d_call: -
clone_size: -
v_call: TRBV28
j_call: TRBJ2-1
cdr3_nt: TGTGCCAGCAGTTTCCTGGGACAATCCAATGAGCAGTTCTTC
cdr3_aa: CASSFLGQSNEQFF

d_call: -
clone_size: -
v_call: TRBV29-1
j_call: TRBJ2-7
cdr3_nt: TGCAGCGTTGAATCCGGGAGCTCCTACGAGCAGTACTTC
cdr3_aa: CSVESGSSYEQYF

d_call: -
clone_size: -
v_call: TRBV5-4
j_call: TRBJ2-7
cdr3_nt: TGTGCCAGCAGCTTTGTGACAGGTTCCTACGAGCAGTACTTC
cdr3_aa: CASSFVTGSYEQYF

d_call: -
clone_size: -
v_call: TRBV2
j_call: TRBJ1-2
cdr3_nt: TGTGCCAGCAGTGAATCTAGAGGGTCCAACTATGGCTACACCTTC
cdr3_aa: CASSESRGSNYGYTF

d_call: TRBD2
clone_size: -
v_call: TRBV7-6
j_call: TRBJ2-3
cdr3_nt: TGTGCCAGCAGCCCGGGGGGAGCAGATACGCAGTATTTT
cdr3_aa: CASSPGGADTQYF

d_call: -
clone_size: -
v_call: TRBV6-5
j_call: TRBJ1-2
cdr3_nt: TGTGCCAGCAGTTACCCCCAGGGCTACACCTTC
cdr3_aa: CASSYPQGYTF

d_call: -
clone_size: -
v_call: TRBV7-9
j_call: TRBJ1-1
cdr3_nt: TGTGCCAGCAGATCAGGGAACGTGAACACTGAAGCTTTCTTT
cdr3_aa: CASRSGNVNTEAFF

d_call: -
clone_size: -
v_call: TRBV9
j_call: TRBJ2-6
cdr3_nt: TGTGCCAGCAGCGTAGCAGGGGCTGGGGCCAACGTCCTGACTTTC
cdr3_aa: CASSVAGAGANVLTF

d_call: -
clone_size: -
v_call: TRBV7-3
j_call: TRBJ2-7
cdr3_nt: TGTGCCAGCAGCTTAGGATCCTACGAGCAGTACTTC
cdr3_aa: CASSLGSYEQYF

d_call: -
clone_size: -
v_call: TRBV6-1
j_call: TRBJ1-5
cdr3_nt: TGTGCCAGCAGTGCCGGGCAGGGGCATCAGCCCCAGCATTTT
cdr3_aa: CASSAGQGHQPQHF

d_call: -
clone_size: -
v_call: TRBV19
j_call: TRBJ1-1
cdr3_nt: TGTGCCAGTAGTATGGGTCCTGAAGCTTTCTTT
cdr3_aa: CASSMGPEAFF

d_call: -
clone_size: -
v_call: TRBV7-9
j_call: TRBJ1-4
cdr3_nt: TGTGCCAGCAGCTTAGAGGGGGCTAATGAAAAACTGTTTTTT
cdr3_aa: CASSLEGANEKLFF

d_call: -
clone_size: -
v_call: TRBV4-1
j_call: TRBJ2-3
cdr3_nt: TGCGCCAGCAGCCAAGAAATCGCCACAGATACGCAGTATTTT
cdr3_aa: CASSQEIATDTQYF

d_call: -
clone_size: -
v_call: TRBV5-5
j_call: TRBJ1-5
cdr3_nt: TGTGCCAGCAGCTTAAATCAGGACGGCCTGAAGCCCCAGCATTTT
cdr3_aa: CASSLNQDGLKPQHF

d_call: TRBD2
clone_size: once
v_call: TRBV11-2
j_call: TRBJ2-3
cdr3_nt: TGTGCCAGCAGCTTAGTGATAGGACTAGCGAGAGACACAGATACGCAGTATTTT
cdr3_aa: CASSLVIGLARDTDTQYF

d_call: -
clone_size: -
v_call: TRBV28
j_call: TRBJ2-7
cdr3_nt: TGTGCCAGCAGTTTCATCAGTATTTACGAGCAGTACTTC
cdr3_aa: CASSFISIYEQYF

d_call: TRBD1
clone_size: -
v_call: TRBV7-9
j_call: TRBJ2-7
cdr3_nt: TGTGCCAGCAGCCCTAGGGACAGGATTAGTTCCTACGAGCAGTACTTC
cdr3_aa: CASSPRDRISSYEQYF

d_call: -
clone_size: -
v_call: TRBV11-2
j_call: TRBJ2-7
cdr3_nt: TGTGCCAGCAGCTTAGGACAATACGAGCAGTACTTC
cdr3_aa: CASSLGQYEQYF

d_call: -
clone_size: -
v_call: TRBV5-1
j_call: TRBJ2-3
cdr3_nt: TGCGCCAGCAGCCCCGGCACAGATACGCAGTATTTT
cdr3_aa: CASSPGTDTQYF

d_call: -
clone_size: -
v_call: TRBV6-5
j_call: TRBJ2-7
cdr3_nt: TGTGCCAGCAGTTACGGGGACCTTACAGGGGAGCAGTACTTC
cdr3_aa: CASSYGDLTGEQYF

d_call: -
clone_size: -
v_call: TRBV9
j_call: TRBJ1-4
cdr3_nt: TGTGCCACCCCGCATGAAAAACTGTTTTTT
cdr3_aa: CATPHEKLFF